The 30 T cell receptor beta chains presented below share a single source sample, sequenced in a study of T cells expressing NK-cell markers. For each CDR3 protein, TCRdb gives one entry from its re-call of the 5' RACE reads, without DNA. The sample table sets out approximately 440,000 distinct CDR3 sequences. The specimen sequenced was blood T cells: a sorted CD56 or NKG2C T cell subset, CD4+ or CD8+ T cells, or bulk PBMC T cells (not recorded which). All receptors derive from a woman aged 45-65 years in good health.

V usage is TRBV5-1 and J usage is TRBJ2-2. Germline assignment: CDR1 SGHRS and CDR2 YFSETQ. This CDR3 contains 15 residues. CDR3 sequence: CASSLEQLNTGELFF.

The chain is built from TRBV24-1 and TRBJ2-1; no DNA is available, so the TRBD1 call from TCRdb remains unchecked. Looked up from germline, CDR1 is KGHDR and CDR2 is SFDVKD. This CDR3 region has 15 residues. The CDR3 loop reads CATSGGGTKYNEQFF.

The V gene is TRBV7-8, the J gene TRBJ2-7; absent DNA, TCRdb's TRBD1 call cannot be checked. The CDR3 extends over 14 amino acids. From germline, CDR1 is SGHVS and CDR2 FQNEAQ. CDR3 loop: CASSYGDSAYEQYF.

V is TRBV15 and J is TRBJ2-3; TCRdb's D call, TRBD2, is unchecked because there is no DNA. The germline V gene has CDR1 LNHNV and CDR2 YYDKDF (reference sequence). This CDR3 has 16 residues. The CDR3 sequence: CATSRVYTGDRDTQYF.

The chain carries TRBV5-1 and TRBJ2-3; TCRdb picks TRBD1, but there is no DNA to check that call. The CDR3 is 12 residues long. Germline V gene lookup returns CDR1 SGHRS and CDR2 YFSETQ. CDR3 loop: CASSLPGDTQYF.

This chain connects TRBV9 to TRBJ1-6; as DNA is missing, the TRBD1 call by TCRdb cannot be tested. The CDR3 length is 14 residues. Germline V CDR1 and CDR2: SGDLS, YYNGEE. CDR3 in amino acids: CASSARQDSSPLHF.

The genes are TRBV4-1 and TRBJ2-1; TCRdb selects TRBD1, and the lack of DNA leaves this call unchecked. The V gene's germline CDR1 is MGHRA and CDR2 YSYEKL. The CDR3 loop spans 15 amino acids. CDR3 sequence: CASSQPGPRDNEQFF.

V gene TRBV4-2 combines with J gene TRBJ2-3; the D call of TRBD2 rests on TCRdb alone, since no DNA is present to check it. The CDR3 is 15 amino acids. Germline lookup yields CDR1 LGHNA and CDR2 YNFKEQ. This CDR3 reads CASTTGTRGTDTQYF.

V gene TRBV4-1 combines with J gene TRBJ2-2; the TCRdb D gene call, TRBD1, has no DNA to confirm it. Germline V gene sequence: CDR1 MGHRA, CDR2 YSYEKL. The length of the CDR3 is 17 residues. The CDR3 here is CASSRQNRGSGTGELFF.

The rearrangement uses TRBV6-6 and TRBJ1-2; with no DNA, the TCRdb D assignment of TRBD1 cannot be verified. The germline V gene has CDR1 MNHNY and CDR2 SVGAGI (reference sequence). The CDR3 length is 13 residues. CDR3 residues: CASSSTGDYGYTF.

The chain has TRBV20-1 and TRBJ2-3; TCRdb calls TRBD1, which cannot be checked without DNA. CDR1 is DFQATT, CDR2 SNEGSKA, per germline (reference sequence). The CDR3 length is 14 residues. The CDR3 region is CRPATGVTTDTQYF.

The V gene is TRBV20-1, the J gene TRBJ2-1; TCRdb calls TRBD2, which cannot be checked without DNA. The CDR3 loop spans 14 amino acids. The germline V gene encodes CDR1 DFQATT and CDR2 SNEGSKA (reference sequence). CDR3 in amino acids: CSALPSGEYNEQFF.

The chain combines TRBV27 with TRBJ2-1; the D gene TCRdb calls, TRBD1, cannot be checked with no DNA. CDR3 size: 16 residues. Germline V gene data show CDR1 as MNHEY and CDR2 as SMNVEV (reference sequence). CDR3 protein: CASSPETDSTYNEQFF.

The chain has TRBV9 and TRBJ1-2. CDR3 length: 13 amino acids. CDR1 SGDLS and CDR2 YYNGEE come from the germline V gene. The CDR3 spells CASRFTAAGNYTF.

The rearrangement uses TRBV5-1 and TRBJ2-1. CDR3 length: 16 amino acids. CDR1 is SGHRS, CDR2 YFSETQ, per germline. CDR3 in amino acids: CASSQSLLGSYNEQFF.

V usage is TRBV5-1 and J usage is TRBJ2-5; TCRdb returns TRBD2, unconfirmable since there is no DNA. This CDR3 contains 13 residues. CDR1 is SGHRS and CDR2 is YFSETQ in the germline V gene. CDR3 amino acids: CASRGLAPETQYF.

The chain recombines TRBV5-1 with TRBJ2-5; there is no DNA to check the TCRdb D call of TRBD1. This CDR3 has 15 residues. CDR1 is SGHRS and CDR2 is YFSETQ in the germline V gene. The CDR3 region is CASSFDPGQGETQYF.

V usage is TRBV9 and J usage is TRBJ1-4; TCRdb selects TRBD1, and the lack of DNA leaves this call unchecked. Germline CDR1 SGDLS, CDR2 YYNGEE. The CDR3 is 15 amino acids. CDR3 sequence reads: CASSVGGRSNEKLFF.

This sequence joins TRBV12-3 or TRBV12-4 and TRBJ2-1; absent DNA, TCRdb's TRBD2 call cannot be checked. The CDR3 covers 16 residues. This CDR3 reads CATPKIGRASGNEQFF.

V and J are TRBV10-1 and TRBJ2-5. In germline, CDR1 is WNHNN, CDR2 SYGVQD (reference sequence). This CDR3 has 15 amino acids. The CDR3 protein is CASSEFGLGQETQYF.

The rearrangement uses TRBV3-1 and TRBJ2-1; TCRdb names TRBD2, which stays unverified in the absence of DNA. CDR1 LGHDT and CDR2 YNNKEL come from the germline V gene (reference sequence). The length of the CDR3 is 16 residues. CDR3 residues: CASSQVAGAFRNEQFF.

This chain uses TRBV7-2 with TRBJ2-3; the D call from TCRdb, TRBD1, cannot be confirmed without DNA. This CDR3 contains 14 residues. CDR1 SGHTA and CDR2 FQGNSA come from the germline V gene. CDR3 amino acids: CASSRQGITDTQYF. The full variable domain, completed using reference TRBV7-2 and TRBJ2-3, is GAGVSQSPSNKVTEKGKDVELRCDPISGHTALYWYRQSLGQGLEFLIYFQGNSAPDKSGLPSDRFSAERTGGSVSTLTIQRTQQEDSAVYLCASSRQGITDTQYFGPGTRLTVL.

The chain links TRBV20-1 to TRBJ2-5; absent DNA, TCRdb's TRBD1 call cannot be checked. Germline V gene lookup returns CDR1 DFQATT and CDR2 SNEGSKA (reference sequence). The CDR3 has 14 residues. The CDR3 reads CSASRGTPGETQYF.

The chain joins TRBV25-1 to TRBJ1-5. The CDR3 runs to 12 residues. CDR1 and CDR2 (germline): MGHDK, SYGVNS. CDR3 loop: CASRVGTQPQHF.

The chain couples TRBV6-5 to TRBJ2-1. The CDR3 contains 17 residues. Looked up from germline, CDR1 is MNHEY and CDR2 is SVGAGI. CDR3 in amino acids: CASKKLRTESSYNEQFF.

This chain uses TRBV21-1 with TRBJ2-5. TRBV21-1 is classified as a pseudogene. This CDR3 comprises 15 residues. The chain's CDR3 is CASSNQTGNQETQYF.

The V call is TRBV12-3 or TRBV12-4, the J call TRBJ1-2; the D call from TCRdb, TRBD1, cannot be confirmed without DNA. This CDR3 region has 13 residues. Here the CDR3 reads CASSGQGNYGYTF.

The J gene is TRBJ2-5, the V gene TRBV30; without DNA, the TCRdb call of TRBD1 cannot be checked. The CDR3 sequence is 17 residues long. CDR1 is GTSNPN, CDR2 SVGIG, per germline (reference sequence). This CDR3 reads CAWSNKDPRVVQGTQYF. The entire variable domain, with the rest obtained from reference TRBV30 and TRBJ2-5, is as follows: SQTIHQWPATLVQPVGSPLSLECTVEGTSNPNLYWYRQAAGRGLQLLFYSVGIGQISSEVPQNLSASRPQDRQFILSSKKLLLSDSGFYLCAWSNKDPRVVQGTQYFGPGTRLLVL.

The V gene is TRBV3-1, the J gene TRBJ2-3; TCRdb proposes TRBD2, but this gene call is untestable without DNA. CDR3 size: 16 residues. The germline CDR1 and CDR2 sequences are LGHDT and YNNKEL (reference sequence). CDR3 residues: CASSQASGASTDTQYF.

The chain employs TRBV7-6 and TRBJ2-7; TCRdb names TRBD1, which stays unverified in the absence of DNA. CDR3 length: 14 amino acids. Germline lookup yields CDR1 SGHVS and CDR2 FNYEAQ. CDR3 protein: CASSPRGMFYEQYF.